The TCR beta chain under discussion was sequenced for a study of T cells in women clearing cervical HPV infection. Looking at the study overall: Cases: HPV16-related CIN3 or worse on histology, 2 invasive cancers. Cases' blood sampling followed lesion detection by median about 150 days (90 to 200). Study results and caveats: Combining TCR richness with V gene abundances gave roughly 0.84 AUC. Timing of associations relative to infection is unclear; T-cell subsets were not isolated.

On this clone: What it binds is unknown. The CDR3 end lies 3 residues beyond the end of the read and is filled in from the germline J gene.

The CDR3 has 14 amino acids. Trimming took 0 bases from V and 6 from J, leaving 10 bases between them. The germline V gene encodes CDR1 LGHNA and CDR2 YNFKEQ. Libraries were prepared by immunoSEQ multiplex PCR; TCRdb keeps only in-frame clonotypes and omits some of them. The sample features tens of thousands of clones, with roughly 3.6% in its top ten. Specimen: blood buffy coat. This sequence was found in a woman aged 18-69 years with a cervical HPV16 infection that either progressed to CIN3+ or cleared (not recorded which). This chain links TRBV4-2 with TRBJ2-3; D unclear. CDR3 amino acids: CASSQELLSDTQYF. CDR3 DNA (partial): TGTGCCAGCAGCCAAGAACTTCTGAGCGATACG.